The 11 T cell receptor beta chains below were found in one sample sequenced in a study of identifying expanded T cells in peripheral blood. Only in-frame clones appear in the TCRdb table, and some are missing; sequencing was by immunoSEQ multiplex PCR. The sample lists approximately 120,000 clones, around 84% occurring once. Sample: blood. Source of these receptors: a person aged 18 to 75 in good health.

The chain joins TRBV7-9 to TRBJ2-3, with D tentatively TRBD2 (5 bases). The CDR3 covers 15 residues. V shed 2 bases and J shed 9 bases, with 18 bases lying between them. Per germline, CDR1 SEHNR and CDR2 FQNEAQ (reference sequence). In DNA, the CDR3 is TGTGCCAGCAGCTTACGTATGCACGGGGTCCAGACGCAGTATTTT. Translated, it gives CASSLRMHGVQTQYF. The complete variable domain, with remaining parts taken from reference TRBV7-9 and TRBJ2-3, reads DTGVSQNPRHKITKRGQNVTFRCDPISEHNRLYWYRQTLGQGPEFLTYFQNEAQLEKSRLLSDRFSAERPKGSFSTLEIQRTEQGDSAMYLCASSLRMHGVQTQYFGPGTRLTVL.

The chain is built from TRBV9 and TRBJ1-2; no clear D gene. Germline CDR1 reads SGDLS; CDR2 reads YYNGEE. V was clipped by 0 bases and J by 4 bases, with 7 bases between them. The CDR3 spans 13 residues. The CDR3 is CASSVAHFYGYTF. In nucleotides, the CDR3 is TGTGCCAGCAGCGTAGCTCACTTCTATGGCTACACCTTC.

CDR3 protein: CASFGQSSYEQYF. As DNA, the CDR3 is TGCGCCAGCTTCGGGCAGAGCTCCTACGAGCAGTACTTC. V gene TRBV5-1 combines with J gene TRBJ2-7; D remains unclear. The ends were cut back, 7 bases at V and 0 bases at J, with 11 bases in the middle. The CDR3 runs 13 residues. Germline CDR1 is SGHRS and CDR2 is YFSETQ.

The chain carries TRBV19 and TRBJ1-2, with TRBD1 matching 10 bases. Germline V gene sequence: CDR1 LNHDA, CDR2 SQIVND (reference sequence). This CDR3 is built from 13 residues. V lost 6 bases, J lost 6 bases, and 4 bases stayed unmatched. The CDR3 DNA follows: TGTGCCAGTAGACCGACAGGGGGCCATGGCTACACCTTC. This sequence encodes CASRPTGGHGYTF.

The J gene is TRBJ1-2, the V gene TRBV5-6; D remains ambiguous. The CDR3 is made up of 13 amino acids. Germline CDR1 and CDR2: SGHDT and YYEEEE. V was shortened by 0 bases and J by 5 bases, with 8 bases between the two germline ends. The CDR3 bases are TGTGCCAGCAGCTTGGGTGGCCCTTATGGCTACACCTTC. This gives the protein CASSLGGPYGYTF.

The chain combines TRBV21-1 with TRBJ2-7; the table's D call, TRBD1, was not checked against the DNA. TRBV21-1 is described as a pseudogene. CDR3 length equals 17 residues. The CDR3 DNA is TGTGCCAGCAGCAAGTCGATGGAACAGGGGGCTATCTACGAGCAGTACTTC. It specifies CASSKSMEQGAIYEQYF.

This clone was detected once. The CDR3 DNA is TGTGCCATCAGATTCCGGGACAGTAACACTGAAGCTTTCTTT. It codes for CAIRFRDSNTEAFF. This rearrangement joins TRBV10-3 to TRBJ1-1; TRBD1 matches 7 bases. V lost 6 bases to trimming and J lost 2 bases; unmatched junction nucleotides: 6. The CDR3 consists of 14 residues. Looked up from germline, CDR1 is ENHRY and CDR2 is SYGVKD.

This chain uses TRBV12-5 with TRBJ2-5; D might be TRBD1 (5 bases). The V gene lost 1 base and the J gene lost 2 bases, with 8 bases spanning the gap. The CDR3 totals 14 residues. Germline CDR1 is LGHNT and CDR2 is FRNRAP. The CDR3 bases are TGTGCTAGTGGTTTGGAGACAGAACAAGAGACCCAGTACTTC. It is translated as CASGLETEQETQYF.

The chain employs TRBV6-6 and TRBJ2-2, with 7 nucleotides matching TRBD1. CDR1 and CDR2 (germline): MNHNY, SVGAGI (reference sequence). The V gene end was trimmed by 8 bases and the J gene end by 2 bases; junction bases not matched to a gene: 2. The CDR3 has 13 residues. CDR3 sequence (DNA): TGTGCCAGCCGGGACAGCAACACCGGGGAGCTGTTTTTT. Translated: CASRDSNTGELFF.

The rearrangement uses TRBV11-2 and TRBJ1-1; D is perhaps TRBD1 (5 bases). This CDR3 region has 14 residues. CDR1 SGHAT and CDR2 FQNNGV come from the germline V gene. With 5 bases removed from V and 5 bases from J, the gap between germline ends came to 15 bases. Written as DNA, the CDR3 is TGTGCCAGCAGCGCCGGGGGATTCGGGACTGAAGCTTTCTTT. Translated, it gives CASSAGGFGTEAFF.

The chain combines TRBV18 with TRBJ2-7; the D call may be TRBD1 or TRBD2 (5 bases each). V lost 3 bases, J lost 2 bases, and 14 bases lay in between. The CDR3 runs 15 residues. CDR1 KGHSH and CDR2 LQKENI come from the germline V gene. The CDR3: CASSPRRDGAYEQYF. Written as DNA, the CDR3 is TGTGCCAGCTCACCTCGTAGGGACGGCGCCTACGAGCAGTACTTC.